Following are 23 T cell receptor beta chains from one sample sequenced in a study of radiation and T cells in renal cell carcinoma. Stated treatment: treatment-naive control, cytoreductive nephrectomy. Produced via immunoSEQ multiplex PCR; TCRdb's table is partial and in-frame only. The sample carries 18,000 or so clones, around 63% recorded once. The sequencing here drew on tumor tissue, taken from a patient whose treatment was nephrectomy without radiotherapy. Receptors originate from a man aged 50 or older with renal cell carcinoma.

The chain uses TRBV7-9 and TRBJ2-5; D perhaps matches TRBD2 (5 bases). Per the germline V gene, CDR1 is SEHNR and CDR2 is FQNEAQ (reference sequence). This CDR3 region has 14 residues. V was cut by 3 bases and J by 9 bases, with 17 bases left in between. The CDR3 protein is CASSFTSLGWAQYF. The CDR3 DNA reads as TGTGCCAGCAGCTTCACTAGTTTAGGGTGGGCCCAGTACTTC.

The CDR3 reads CAITKGGGEAFF. DNA of the CDR3: TGTGCCATCACTAAAGGGGGCGGGGAAGCTTTCTTT. The chain links TRBV10-3 to TRBJ1-1; 7 bases map to TRBD1. The V gene end was trimmed by 7 bases and the J gene end by 8 bases; junction bases not matched to a gene: 7. Germline V gene sequence: CDR1 ENHRY, CDR2 SYGVKD. CDR3 length equals 12 residues.

This clone appeared a few times. Germline and junction disagree at one end, which may indicate a read error. The chain recombines TRBV13 with TRBJ1-6, with D perhaps TRBD1 (5 bases). CDR1 is PRHDT and CDR2 is FYEKMQ in the germline V gene (reference sequence). The CDR3 is 14 residues long. Written as DNA, the CDR3 is TGTGCCAGCAGCGTAGGAGACAGCAATTCACCCCTCCACTTT. Protein sequence: CASSVGDSNSPLHF.

V gene TRBV6-5 combines with J gene TRBJ2-7, with TRBD2 identical over 10 bases. This CDR3 is built from 15 residues. V lost 2 bases to trimming and J lost 4 bases; unmatched junction nucleotides: 5. Germline loops: CDR1 MNHEY, CDR2 SVGAGI. The CDR3 sequence: CASSYTSGILYEQYF. The CDR3, as DNA: TGTGCCAGCAGTTACACTAGCGGGATACTTTACGAGCAGTACTTC.

The chain carries TRBV7-2 and TRBJ1-1; a weak D match, TRBD1 (6 bases). CDR1 SGHTA and CDR2 FQGNSA come from the germline V gene. V lost 4 bases, J lost 10 bases, and 19 bases lay in between. There are 14 residues in the CDR3. CDR3 sequence reads: CASSSLGGDTRAFF. The CDR3 bases are TGTGCCAGCAGCTCATTAGGTGGGGACACCAGAGCTTTCTTT.

The rearrangement uses TRBV6-5 and TRBJ1-5; tentatively, D is TRBD1 (5 bases). Germline assignment: CDR1 MNHEY and CDR2 SVGAGI. The CDR3 is 14 residues long. V shed 5 bases and J shed 2 bases, with 10 bases lying between them. DNA of the CDR3: TGTGCCAGCAGTCCAGGGATTGGCAATCAGCCCCAGCATTTT. Translating it yields CASSPGIGNQPQHF.

The rearrangement uses TRBV5-1 and TRBJ2-5; unclear D gene. The germline V gene has CDR1 SGHRS and CDR2 YFSETQ. This CDR3 spans 13 amino acids. Trimming removed 2 bases at V and 2 bases at J, with 7 bases between. Here the CDR3 reads CASSLDFQETQYF. The CDR3 coding sequence is TGCGCCAGCAGCTTAGACTTTCAAGAGACCCAGTACTTC.

The chain employs TRBV5-4 and TRBJ1-1; D perhaps matches TRBD1 (6 bases). The V end was cut by 1 base, the J end by 2 bases, with 15 bases between. The CDR3 contains 16 residues. Germline values: CDR1 SGHNT, CDR2 YYREEE (reference sequence). The CDR3 bases are TGTGCCAGCAGCTTGATACAGGGCGGTCCCAACACTGAAGCTTTCTTT. It specifies CASSLIQGGPNTEAFF.

V gene TRBV7-3 combines with J gene TRBJ1-3; D remains ambiguous. The CDR3 loop spans 17 amino acids. V lost 5 bases and J 0 bases, leaving 17 bases between the germline ends. CDR1 and CDR2 (germline): SGHTA, FQGTGA. Here the CDR3 DNA reads TGTGCCAGCAGCGCCCCCGGGGAGGCCCTCTCTGGAAACACCATATATTTT. Residues: CASSAPGEALSGNTIYF.

The chain recombines TRBV9 with TRBJ2-1, with unresolved D. The ends were cut back, 4 bases at V and 0 bases at J, with 11 bases in the middle. Germline V gene sequence: CDR1 SGDLS, CDR2 YYNGEE. The CDR3 runs 15 residues. The DNA of the CDR3 is TGTGCCAGCAGCCGATCTTTAAGCTCCTACAATGAGCAGTTCTTC. Encoded protein: CASSRSLSSYNEQFF.

The V gene is TRBV27, the J gene TRBJ1-3; no definite D call. CDR3 length: 16 residues. V lost 1 base to trimming and J lost 0 bases, with 10 bases between them. Germline V gives CDR1 MNHEY, CDR2 SMNVEV (reference sequence). The CDR3 loop is CASSLWAGSSGNTIYF. The CDR3 DNA follows: TGTGCCAGCAGTTTATGGGCAGGTAGCTCTGGAAACACCATATATTTT.

Here the CDR3 DNA reads TGTGCCAGCAGCCAGGGTCTTGGTGCAGATACGCAGTATTTT. Protein product: CASSQGLGADTQYF. The V and J genes are TRBV5-5 and TRBJ2-3, with a tentative D call TRBD1 (5 bases). Per germline, CDR1 SGHKS and CDR2 YYEKEE (reference sequence). The V and J ends lost 4 bases and 4 bases respectively, with 13 bases between them. The CDR3 loop spans 14 amino acids.

The J gene is TRBJ2-3, the V gene TRBV7-9; TRBD2 matches 11 bases. V trimming: 5 bases; J trimming: 0 bases; junction bases outside the gene matches: 7. Per the germline V gene, CDR1 is SEHNR and CDR2 is FQNEAQ (reference sequence). This CDR3 is 17 amino acids long. The CDR3 DNA sequence: TGTGCCAGCAGCCGGAGGGCTAGCGGGGGGAGCACAGATACGCAGTATTTT. Amino acids: CASSRRASGGSTDTQYF.

The genes are TRBV21-1 and TRBJ2-5; the DNA was not compared with TRBD2, the D call given in the table. TRBV21-1 is deemed a pseudogene. This CDR3 has 16 residues. DNA of the CDR3: TGTGCCAGCAGCCTCCGGGGGTGGGTTCGGGTAGGAACCCAGTACTTC. Translating gives CASSLRGWVRVGTQYF.

This chain joins TRBV6-5 and TRBJ2-3; a weak D match, TRBD2 (6 bases). This CDR3 has 16 amino acids. Trimming cost V 4 bases and J 2 bases, with 16 bases left between them. Germline V lookup: CDR1 MNHEY, CDR2 SVGAGI. The DNA of the CDR3 is TGTGCCAGCAGTTCCAGACCGGGACTTTACACAGATACGCAGTATTTT. Protein sequence: CASSSRPGLYTDTQYF.

This clone was recorded at least ten times. The V call is TRBV7-2, the J call TRBJ1-6, with D unclear. The ends were cut back, 2 bases at V and 4 bases at J, with 6 bases in the middle. Germline V CDR1 and CDR2: SGHTA, FQGNSA. CDR3 length: 14 amino acids. Here the CDR3 reads CASSLPGYNSPLHF. DNA of the CDR3: TGTGCCAGCAGCTTACCAGGATATAATTCACCCCTCCACTTT.

The V gene is TRBV5-4, the J gene TRBJ1-1; tentatively, D is TRBD1 (6 bases). V lost 7 bases and J 2 bases, leaving 12 bases between the germline ends. CDR1 and CDR2 from the germline V gene are SGHNT and YYREEE (reference sequence). The CDR3 totals 13 residues. The CDR3 DNA is TGTGCCAGCGGTGGGGGGCCTAACACTGAAGCTTTCTTT. Translation: CASGGGPNTEAFF.

The chain links TRBV5-1 to TRBJ2-5; 8 bases are shared with TRBD1. The germline CDR1 and CDR2 sequences are SGHRS and YFSETQ. The CDR3 has 13 residues. V was pared by 5 bases and J by 3 bases, with 3 bases of the junction left unmatched. CDR3 in amino acids: CASRHRGEETQYF. The CDR3, as DNA: TGCGCCAGCAGGCACAGGGGGGAAGAGACCCAGTACTTC.

V is TRBV13 and J is TRBJ2-3, with 10 bases lining up with TRBD2. There are 18 residues in the CDR3. With V trimmed by 1 base and J by 3 bases, 10 bases remained unmatched. Germline CDR1 reads PRHDT; CDR2 reads FYEKMQ (reference sequence). CDR3 protein: CASSLEGALAGETDTQYF. CDR3 bases: TGTGCCAGCAGCTTAGAAGGGGCCCTAGCGGGAGAAACAGATACGCAGTATTTT.

The chain has TRBV9 and TRBJ2-3; weak D call: TRBD1 (5 bases). Trimming took off 0 bases at V and 3 bases at J, with 8 bases between the two ends. CDR3 size: 14 residues. CDR1 is SGDLS and CDR2 is YYNGEE in the germline V gene. CDR3 residues: CASSVVGRTDTQYF. CDR3 bases: TGTGCCAGCAGCGTAGTGGGGCGGACAGATACGCAGTATTTT.

In this sample, this clone turned up a few times. The chain uses TRBV6-4 and TRBJ1-2; TRBD1 matches at 10 bases. The CDR3 covers 16 residues. Germline values: CDR1 MRHNA, CDR2 SNTAGT. V shed 3 bases and J 8 bases; nucleotides not matched to a gene: 12. The CDR3 spells CASSDGAGTGVGGYTF. CDR3 nucleotide sequence: TGTGCCAGCAGTGATGGGGCCGGGACAGGGGTAGGAGGCTACACCTTC.

By share, this clone ranks as medium-sized. V and J are TRBV4-2 and TRBJ1-4; D unresolved. Germline loops: CDR1 LGHNA, CDR2 YNFKEQ. V lost 8 bases, J lost 5 bases, and 12 bases lay in between. The CDR3 spans 13 residues. The CDR3 sequence: CASRRGINEKLFF. Written as DNA, the CDR3 is TGTGCCAGCCGCCGGGGTATCAATGAAAAACTGTTTTTT.

In this sample, this clone turned up a few times. The chain links TRBV7-2 to TRBJ1-5; the D is unclear. In germline, CDR1 is SGHTA, CDR2 FQGNSA. There are 14 residues in the CDR3. Trimming left V 1 base short and J 0 bases short, with 4 bases between. CDR3 coding DNA: TGTGCCAGCAGCTTAGGAGATAGCAATCAGCCCCAGCATTTT. The encoded protein is CASSLGDSNQPQHF.